Listed below are T cell receptor beta chains from one sample, sequenced in a study of blood T cell repertoires in COVID-19. Method: immunoSEQ multiplex PCR; TCRdb's copy keeps in-frame clones and lacks some. The data show about 150,000 clones, 65% to 90% seen once. Sample: peripheral blood. Receptors originate from a woman aged 60-75 years with COVID-19, enrolled during active disease. CDR3s leave out the opening cysteine and the closing phenylalanine or tryptophan.

j_gene	v_gene	CDR3aa
TRBJ1-1	TRBV6-2/TRBV6-3	ASSYSRARGGTEAF
TRBJ1-4	TRBV10-2	ASSSGGFDEKLF
TRBJ1-4	TRBV6-6	ASKGQKATNEKLF
TRBJ1-3	TRBV9	ASSLNRGLGNTIY
TRBJ2-1	TRBV5-1	ASSLVAAHNEQF
TRBJ2-5	TRBV3-1/TRBV3-2	ASSLQGLKTQY
TRBJ1-4	TRBV2	ASSEWGVGEKLF
TRBJ1-1	TRBV5-1	ASSLHGYGTEAF
TRBJ2-1	TRBV5-1	ASSPTSGSGNEQF
TRBJ2-1	TRBV19	ASSPRGTSGRYNEQF
TRBJ2-1	TRBV6-5	ATETSGGADEF
TRBJ1-5	TRBV2	ASSEDRVLNQPQH
TRBJ1-2	TRBV5-1	ASSLARTGFDGYT
TRBJ2-1	TRBV2	ASSYQSSYNEQF
TRBJ2-4	TRBV2	ASYTGTEKNIQY
TRBJ1-2	TRBV10-3	AISTSQDYGYT
TRBJ1-6	TRBV6-5	ASSLAGTGDSPLH
TRBJ2-3	TRBV15	ATSRDPWAATDTQY
TRBJ1-2	TRBV3-1/TRBV3-2	ASSPWTGGAYGYT
TRBJ2-7	TRBV15	ATSRDLGEWGYEQY
TRBJ1-6	TRBV27	ASSWTGIADSPLH
TRBJ1-6	TRBV21-1	ASSSSSGTGGSPLH
TRBJ1-1	TRBV7-9	ASSPQGSGEAF
TRBJ2-7	TRBV5-4	ASSLGLQNKGYEQY
TRBJ2-7	TRBV29-1	SVDGGGSHEQY
TRBJ1-2	TRBV19	ASSVRGEAAEYGYT
TRBJ1-1	TRBV7-3	ASSQGQGFSTAF
TRBJ1-3	TRBV18	ASSPLESSGNTIY
TRBJ1-2	TRBV3-1/TRBV3-2	ASGPSGNNYGYT
TRBJ1-4	TRBV27	ASSLDRSDEKLF
TRBJ2-2	TRBV7-8	ASSLAHSRVYTGELF
TRBJ1-1	TRBV19	ASKEGRNTEAF